Presented here are 27 T cell receptor beta chains from one specimen sequenced in a study of blood T cell repertoires in COVID-19. The protocol was immunoSEQ multiplex PCR, while the TCRdb copy is restricted to in-frame clones and leaves out a portion. The data hold about 210,000 clones, with roughly nine tenths observed a single time. The sequenced sample was peripheral blood. The origin of the receptors is a man aged 25 to 40 with acute or convalescent COVID-19.

CDR3 sequence: CSVEDLAGLGETQYF. The CDR3 coding sequence is TGCAGCGTTGAAGACTTAGCGGGGCTCGGGGAGACCCAGTACTTC. V is TRBV29-1 and J is TRBJ2-5, with 8 positions matching TRBD2. The CDR3 runs to 15 residues. Germline V gene sequence: CDR1 SQVTM, CDR2 ANQGSEA. After removal of 0 bases from V and 5 bases from J, the junction contained 8 bases not matched to a gene.

This chain links TRBV6-5 with TRBJ1-2; TRBD1 aligns across 7 bases. J lost 7 bases, V lost 6 bases, and 8 bases had no gene match. Germline V gene lookup returns CDR1 MNHEY and CDR2 SVGAGI. The CDR3 extends over 13 amino acids. CDR3: CASSWTGLSGYTF. Here the CDR3 DNA reads TGTGCCAGCAGCTGGACAGGTTTGTCTGGCTACACCTTC.

V gene TRBV6-5 combines with J gene TRBJ1-2, with D tentatively TRBD1 (6 bases). V was trimmed by 6 bases and J by 5 bases, leaving 10 bases between them. Germline V gives CDR1 MNHEY, CDR2 SVGAGI. The CDR3 totals 12 residues. CDR3 bases: TGTGCCAGCAGGAACAGGGAATATGGCTACACCTTC. Its protein is CASRNREYGYTF.

This sequence joins TRBV27 and TRBJ2-1, with D unclear. The V end was cut by 3 bases, the J end by 0 bases, with 3 bases between. From germline, CDR1 is MNHEY and CDR2 SMNVEV (reference sequence). The CDR3 consists of 13 residues. In nucleotides, the CDR3 is TGTGCCAGCAGTTTTATCTCCTACAATGAGCAGTTCTTC. Residues: CASSFISYNEQFF.

The chain employs TRBV7-3 and TRBJ2-3, with TRBD2 as a possible D gene (6 bases). Trimming pared 5 bases from V and 5 bases from J, leaving 20 bases between. This CDR3 has 16 residues. Germline V CDR1 and CDR2: SGHTA, FQGTGA. CDR3 sequence: CASSTQKGTGQDTQYF. Here the CDR3 DNA reads TGTGCCAGCAGCACCCAAAAGGGGACTGGCCAAGATACGCAGTATTTT. The variable domain in full, with the rest retrieved from reference TRBV7-3 and TRBJ2-3, is GAGVSQTPSNKVTEKGKYVELRCDPISGHTALYWYRQSLGQGPEFLIYFQGTGAADDSGLPNDRFFAVRPEGSVSTLKIQRTERGDSAVYLCASSTQKGTGQDTQYFGPGTRLTVL.

This clone was counted a single time. V and J are TRBV28 and TRBJ2-6; weak D call: TRBD1 (5 bases). CDR1 and CDR2 from the germline V gene are MDHEN and SYDVKM. The length of the CDR3 is 17 residues. V lost 3 bases to trimming and J lost 2 bases, with 14 bases between them. Here the CDR3 reads CASSFKTTGTGANVLTF. The CDR3 DNA follows: TGTGCCAGCAGTTTCAAAACAACAGGTACTGGGGCCAACGTCCTGACTTTC.

This clone was observed once. This chain links TRBV5-1 with TRBJ1-1; D is unresolved. Germline-derived CDR1 and CDR2 are SGHRS and YFSETQ. This CDR3 has 15 amino acids. Between the trimmed V and J ends, which lost 0 bases and 0 bases, there was a span of 9 bases. The CDR3 protein is CASSLVPGMNTEAFF. For the CDR3, the DNA is TGCGCCAGCAGCTTGGTTCCGGGGATGAACACTGAAGCTTTCTTT.

The gene calls are TRBV28 and TRBJ2-7, with D possibly being TRBD2 (5 bases). The germline V and J ends were trimmed by 3 bases and 6 bases, with 21 bases remaining between them. Germline loops: CDR1 MDHEN, CDR2 SYDVKM. The CDR3 has 16 amino acids. This CDR3 is CASSLRRSGYPSEQYF. CDR3 nucleotides: TGTGCCAGCAGTTTGAGGAGAAGCGGTTACCCCTCCGAGCAGTACTTC.

This chain links TRBV5-1 with TRBJ1-4; 10 bases are a match to TRBD1. The CDR3 loop spans 15 amino acids. Looked up from germline, CDR1 is SGHRS and CDR2 is YFSETQ. V dropped 6 bases and J dropped 3; count of bases not matched to a gene: 5. The CDR3 coding sequence is TGCGCCAGCATGGGAGGACAGGGGGCTAATGAAAAACTGTTTTTT. Amino acids: CASMGGQGANEKLFF. The full variable domain, its missing parts supplied by reference TRBV5-1 and TRBJ1-4, is KAGVTQTPRYLIKTRGQQVTLSCSPISGHRSVSWYQQTPGQGLQFLFEYFSETQRNKGNFPGRFSGRQFSNSRSEMNVSTLELGDSALYLCASMGGQGANEKLFFGSGTQLSVL.

The rearrangement links TRBV5-1 to TRBJ2-3; 8 nucleotides line up with TRBD1. The V gene's germline CDR1 is SGHRS and CDR2 YFSETQ. V trimming: 3 bases; J trimming: 2 bases; junction bases outside the gene matches: 11. The CDR3 totals 17 residues. The CDR3 region has the DNA TGCGCCAGCAGCTCTGGACAGGGCCCAGGGGTCACAGATACGCAGTATTTT. It encodes CASSSGQGPGVTDTQYF.

The chain recombines TRBV28 with TRBJ2-7; possibly TRBD2 for D (7 bases). Germline loops: CDR1 MDHEN, CDR2 SYDVKM. The CDR3 runs to 14 residues. Trimming pared 6 bases from V and 4 bases from J, leaving 16 bases between. As DNA, the CDR3 is TGTGCCAGCAGGGGGGGAGGGGGAGTATACGAGCAGTACTTC. Protein sequence: CASRGGGGVYEQYF. The full variable domain, in which reference TRBV28 and TRBJ2-7 provide the parts outside the CDR3, is DVKVTQSSRYLVKRTGEKVFLECVQDMDHENMFWYRQDPGLGLRLIYFSYDVKMKEKGDIPEGYSVSREKKERFSLILESASTNQTSMYLCASRGGGGVYEQYFGPGTRLTVT.

The chain uses TRBV19 and TRBJ1-6; D is perhaps TRBD1 (6 bases). Trimming removed 8 bases at V and 7 bases at J, with 18 bases between. This CDR3 has 15 amino acids. The germline V gene encodes CDR1 LNHDA and CDR2 SQIVND (reference sequence). CDR3 sequence: CASCDRPSYNSPLHF. DNA of the CDR3: TGTGCCAGTTGTGACAGGCCGTCGTACAATTCACCCCTCCACTTT.

The rearrangement uses TRBV30 and TRBJ2-7; 10 nucleotides line up with TRBD2. Germline CDR1 reads GTSNPN; CDR2 reads SVGIG (reference sequence). The V segment lost 5 bases and the J segment 7 bases; nucleotides outside the gene matches: 8. The length of the CDR3 is 13 residues. The CDR3 loop is CAWYSGGPGEQYF. CDR3 DNA sequence: TGTGCCTGGTATAGCGGGGGGCCGGGAGAGCAGTACTTC.

The chain uses TRBV20-1 and TRBJ2-2, with 12 nucleotides matching TRBD2. Germline CDR1 DFQATT, CDR2 SNEGSKA (reference sequence). This CDR3 is built from 14 residues. J lost 6 bases, V lost 3 bases, and 2 bases had no gene match. CDR3 protein: CSASTSGRSGELFF. The CDR3 region has the DNA TGCAGTGCTAGTACTAGCGGGAGGTCCGGGGAGCTGTTTTTT.

The V call is TRBV6-5, the J call TRBJ2-3; D call uncertain. There are 15 residues in the CDR3. V was pared by 8 bases and J by 0 bases, with 15 bases between. The germline V gene encodes CDR1 MNHEY and CDR2 SVGAGI. This CDR3 is CASVPIITSTDTQYF. Here the CDR3 DNA reads TGTGCCAGCGTGCCGATAATAACTAGCACAGATACGCAGTATTTT.

V is TRBV11-2 and J is TRBJ2-1; 10 positions agree with TRBD2. V trimming: 4 bases; J trimming: 4 bases; junction bases outside the gene matches: 4. In germline, CDR1 is SGHAT, CDR2 FQNNGV. The CDR3 is 15 residues long. The CDR3 loop reads CASSSLAGAYNEQFF. In DNA form, the CDR3 reads TGTGCCAGCAGCTCTCTAGCGGGGGCTTACAATGAGCAGTTCTTC.

The gene calls are TRBV28 and TRBJ1-2; D is unresolved. The V gene's germline CDR1 is MDHEN and CDR2 SYDVKM. Trimming stripped 7 bases from V and 0 bases from J, with 12 bases between. The CDR3 extends over 14 amino acids. The CDR3 nucleotides read TGTGCCAGCACCATTGAAAACTCTAACTATGGCTACACCTTC. It translates to CASTIENSNYGYTF.

This chain links TRBV10-2 with TRBJ2-7; 7 nucleotides align to TRBD2. Germline V CDR1 and CDR2: WSHSY, SAAADI. V lost 6 bases and J lost 3; bases outside the gene matches: 8. The CDR3 has 14 residues. CDR3 sequence: CASRAGRGYYEQYF. CDR3 bases: TGCGCCAGCAGAGCGGGGAGGGGATACTACGAGCAGTACTTC.

The rearrangement joins TRBV27 to TRBJ1-6; D is uncertain. V lost 3 bases to trimming and J lost 5 bases, with 8 bases between them. Germline assignment: CDR1 MNHEY and CDR2 SMNVEV (reference sequence). This CDR3 spans 14 amino acids. The chain's CDR3 is CASSFGGHNSPLHF. The CDR3 DNA sequence: TGTGCCAGCAGTTTCGGAGGGCATAATTCACCCCTCCACTTT.

Points on this clone: Mismatch with germline at one junction end may stem from a read error. The chain employs TRBV7-9 and TRBJ2-1; 7 bases map to TRBD1. This CDR3 has 14 amino acids. Germline V lookup: CDR1 SEHNR, CDR2 FQNEAQ (reference sequence). The CDR3 protein is CQTRTGPSYNEQFF. CDR3 sequence (DNA): TGCCAAACAAGGACAGGTCCCTCCTACAATGAGCAGTTCTTC.

V gene TRBV4-1 combines with J gene TRBJ1-6; 10 bases agree with TRBD1. The V segment lost 1 base and the J segment 6 bases; nucleotides outside the gene matches: 3. This CDR3 spans 16 amino acids. Germline V gene lookup returns CDR1 MGHRA and CDR2 YSYEKL. The CDR3 spells CASSQGQGASNSPLHF. CDR3 nucleotides: TGCGCCAGCAGCCAAGGACAGGGGGCATCTAATTCACCCCTCCACTTT.

This chain joins TRBV19 and TRBJ2-5, with 11 bases that match TRBD2. With V trimmed by 5 bases and J by 3 bases, 5 bases remained unmatched. The length of the CDR3 is 15 residues. The germline gives CDR1 LNHDA, CDR2 SQIVND (reference sequence). The CDR3 protein is CASSSLAGGKETQYF. The CDR3 bases are TGTGCCAGTAGTTCCTTAGCGGGGGGGAAAGAGACCCAGTACTTC.

The chain couples TRBV28 to TRBJ1-5; tentatively, D is TRBD1 (6 bases). The CDR3 is 15 amino acids. The germline V gene encodes CDR1 MDHEN and CDR2 SYDVKM. V was shortened by 7 bases and J by 5 bases, with 18 bases between the two germline ends. CDR3 DNA sequence: TGTGCCAGCACTTTGTACAGGGTTTTTGATCAGCCCCAGCATTTT. This translates into CASTLYRVFDQPQHF.

The V gene is TRBV10-3, the J gene TRBJ1-2, with 9 positions matching TRBD1. From germline, CDR1 is ENHRY and CDR2 SYGVKD. Germline trimming cut 8 bases from V and 5 bases from J; bases unmatched to any gene: 6. The CDR3 loop spans 13 amino acids. In nucleotides, the CDR3 is TGTGCCATCCAAGGGACAGGGAAGTATGGCTACACCTTC. Protein: CAIQGTGKYGYTF.

This rearrangement joins TRBV7-3 to TRBJ1-1; tentative D call: TRBD1 (6 bases). V was pared by 5 bases and J by 5 bases, with 12 bases between. CDR1 SGHTA and CDR2 FQGTGA come from the germline V gene. The CDR3 is made up of 13 amino acids. CDR3 sequence reads: CASSANTGTEAFF. CDR3 bases: TGTGCCAGCAGCGCGAACACAGGGACTGAAGCTTTCTTT.

The rearrangement links TRBV28 to TRBJ1-2; 10 nucleotides align to TRBD1. Germline CDR1 is MDHEN and CDR2 is SYDVKM. The CDR3 has 14 residues. The J segment lost 3 bases and the V segment lost 7 bases, leaving 5 bases of the junction unmatched. The DNA of the CDR3 is TGTGCCAGCACTGTCGGGACAGGGGACTATGGCTACACCTTC. The encoded protein is CASTVGTGDYGYTF.

This clone was seen once. The genes are TRBV11-2 and TRBJ2-3; the match to TRBD2 covers 10 bases. V shed 1 base and J 2 bases; nucleotides not matched to a gene: 6. There are 17 residues in the CDR3. Per the germline V gene, CDR1 is SGHAT and CDR2 is FQNNGV. The CDR3 loop is CASSLGVAGGITDTQYF. In DNA, the CDR3 is TGTGCCAGCAGCTTAGGAGTAGCGGGGGGCATCACAGATACGCAGTATTTT.